The 21 T cell receptor beta chains in this list originate from one sample, sequenced in a study of glioma-infiltrating T cells. TCR alpha and beta CDR3 regions were amplified from RNA using iRepertoire nested multiplex PCR. TCRdb processed the multiplex PCR reads anew with MiXCR; each CDR3 protein has one entry. Of over 130,000 distinct CDR3 sequences in the sample, about 39% were seen once. The sample was glioma tissue, nonneoplastic brain tissue, or PBMCs (not recorded which). These receptors all come from a human donor with low-grade glioma or glioblastoma, undergoing nonglioma brain surgery, or in good health (not recorded which).

As for this clonotype: A clone one base away is much larger, so this may be a read error. This chain uses TRBV6-2 or TRBV6-3 with TRBJ2-1; 8 positions agree with TRBD1. The J segment lost 13 bases and the V segment lost 6 bases, leaving 8 bases of the junction unmatched. Germline assignment: CDR1 MNHEY and CDR2 SVGEGT. This CDR3 has 12 residues. The CDR3 protein is CASRSQGETQFF. The CDR3 nucleotides are TGTGCCAGCAGATCACAGGGGGAGACCCAGTTCTTC.

V is TRBV7-2 and J is TRBJ2-3; 7 bases are a match to TRBD1. Germline V gene lookup returns CDR1 SGHTA and CDR2 FQGNSA. This CDR3 contains 15 residues. With V trimmed by 0 bases and J by 3 bases, 3 bases remained unmatched. For the CDR3, the DNA is TGTGCCAGCAGCTTAGCGCAGGGGGTAACAGATACGCAGTATTTT. Translated: CASSLAQGVTDTQYF.

J is TRBJ2-7 and V is TRBV6-5; a weak D match, TRBD1 (6 bases). V dropped 4 bases and J dropped 5 bases, with 18 bases sitting between them. The CDR3 extends over 15 amino acids. Germline V gene data show CDR1 as MNHEY and CDR2 as SVGAGI. In DNA, the CDR3 is TGTGCCAGCAGTTCGAGACAGGACGGGTTCGACGAGCAGTACTTC. It codes for CASSSRQDGFDEQYF.

This chain uses TRBV7-9 with TRBJ1-2; TRBD1 matches at 7 bases. V dropped 5 bases and J dropped 4; count of bases not matched to a gene: 10. The CDR3 extends over 15 amino acids. CDR1 is SEHNR and CDR2 is FQNEAQ in the germline V gene (reference sequence). CDR3 nucleotides: TGTGCCAGCAGCCTCAAACCGGGACAGTCCTATGGCTACACCTTC. Protein: CASSLKPGQSYGYTF.

CDR3 DNA: TGTGCCAGCAGCCGCAGGGGCGAAAACACTGAAGCTTTCTTT. Amino acids: CASSRRGENTEAFF. The chain couples TRBV10-3 to TRBJ1-1, with D perhaps matching TRBD1 (6 bases). V lost 10 bases to trimming and J lost 2 bases, with 17 bases between them. CDR3 length: 14 amino acids. The germline V gene encodes CDR1 ENHRY and CDR2 SYGVKD.

The chain is built from TRBV28 and TRBJ1-6, with D unclear. The germline CDR1 and CDR2 sequences are MDHEN and SYDVKM. The CDR3 length is 12 residues. Trimming cost V 6 bases and J 13 bases, with 13 bases left between them. CDR3 DNA: TGTGCCAGCAGACTGGCCGGGAAGCCCCTCCACTTT. Its protein is CASRLAGKPLHF.

V gene TRBV6-2 or TRBV6-3 combines with J gene TRBJ2-3; D not certain. V was shortened by 6 bases and J by 2 bases, with 18 bases between the two germline ends. CDR1 and CDR2 (germline): MNHEY, SVGEGT. The CDR3 has 16 amino acids. The CDR3 is CASSLIWQAPTDTQYF. The CDR3 DNA is TGTGCCAGCAGCCTTATCTGGCAGGCGCCCACAGATACGCAGTATTTT.

The CDR3: CASSYPPGNTEAFF. CDR3 coding DNA: TGTGCCAGCAGTTACCCCCCTGGGAACACTGAAGCTTTCTTT. The chain carries TRBV6-2 or TRBV6-3 and TRBJ1-1, with no clear D. The germline V gene encodes CDR1 MNHEY and CDR2 SVGEGT. The CDR3 extends over 14 amino acids. The V end lost 2 bases, the J end lost 1 base, and 8 bases lay between the germline ends.

The chain joins TRBV10-3 to TRBJ2-3; 7 bases fit TRBD1. V dropped 10 bases and J dropped 0; count of bases not matched to a gene: 7. The CDR3 is 14 amino acids. Looked up from germline, CDR1 is ENHRY and CDR2 is SYGVKD. CDR3 bases: TGTGCCACGAGGACAGGCATTAGCACAGATACGCAGTATTTT. This gives the protein CATRTGISTDTQYF.

J is TRBJ2-1 and V is TRBV27; TRBD2 matches at 9 bases. The CDR3 length is 18 residues. Germline CDR1 reads MNHEY; CDR2 reads SMNVEV (reference sequence). The trim removed 2 bases at V and 6 bases at J, leaving 14 bases unmatched. CDR3: CASSLEGGGALFRNEQFF. The CDR3 region has the DNA TGTGCCAGCAGTTTAGAAGGCGGGGGGGCCTTGTTTCGCAATGAGCAGTTCTTC.

The J gene is TRBJ1-1, the V gene TRBV6-6, with a possible D match to TRBD1 (6 bases). Per the germline V gene, CDR1 is MNHNY and CDR2 is SVGAGI (reference sequence). V dropped 0 bases and J dropped 2 bases, with 10 bases sitting between them. There are 15 residues in the CDR3. The CDR3 reads CASSYSRGVNTEAFF. CDR3 sequence (DNA): TGTGCCAGCAGTTACTCGAGGGGGGTAAACACTGAAGCTTTCTTT.

The sample holds a few counts of this clonotype. The J gene is TRBJ2-1, the V gene TRBV4-2; 7 bases align to TRBD2. CDR1 is LGHNA, CDR2 YNFKEQ, per germline. Trimming took 4 bases from V and 1 from J; bases not matched to a gene: 7. CDR3 length: 16 residues. In nucleotides, the CDR3 is TGTGCCAGCAGCCCACGTCTAGCGGTTTCCTACAATGAGCAGTTCTTC. Its protein product is CASSPRLAVSYNEQFF.

The CDR3 nucleotides are TGCGCCAGCAGCCAAGAGCGGGCGGGGAGGGGCACACCAGATACGCAGTATTTT. Translating gives CASSQERAGRGTPDTQYF. The J gene is TRBJ2-3, the V gene TRBV4-1, with 7 bases lining up with TRBD2. The CDR3 has 18 amino acids. Germline CDR1 is MGHRA and CDR2 is YSYEKL. V shed 0 bases, J shed 4 bases, and the junction held 13 bases outside the gene matches.

The V call is TRBV6-5, the J call TRBJ2-7, with D possibly being TRBD1 (6 bases). Deletions cut 6 bases from V and 1 base from J, with 16 bases between. Per germline, CDR1 MNHEY and CDR2 SVGAGI. This CDR3 has 15 residues. The CDR3 protein is CASRSIERGSYEQYF. The DNA of the CDR3 is TGTGCCAGCAGATCCATAGAGAGGGGGTCCTACGAGCAGTACTTC.

In this sample, this clonotype turned up a few times. This rearrangement joins TRBV5-4 to TRBJ2-3, with 10 bases lining up with TRBD2. This CDR3 has 16 residues. Looked up from germline, CDR1 is SGHNT and CDR2 is YYREEE (reference sequence). V gave up 1 base and J gave up 0 bases; unmatched junction bases: 2. The CDR3: CASSLLAGGSTDTQYF. CDR3 nucleotides: TGTGCCAGCAGCTTGTTAGCGGGGGGAAGCACAGATACGCAGTATTTT.

The genes are TRBV6-1 and TRBJ1-1, with 8 bases aligning to TRBD1. CDR1 is MNHNS, CDR2 SASEGT, per germline. CDR3 size: 14 residues. V shed 8 bases, J shed 2 bases, and the junction held 7 bases outside the gene matches. In DNA, the CDR3 is TGTGCCAGCCGATTTGGGACAGGCAACACTGAAGCTTTCTTT. Translating gives CASRFGTGNTEAFF.

The chain is built from TRBV4-3 and TRBJ2-7; the D call may be TRBD1 or TRBD2 (5 bases each). Germline V lookup: CDR1 LGHNA, CDR2 YSLEER. CDR3 length: 14 residues. Between the trimmed V and J ends, which lost 0 bases and 12 bases, there was a span of 18 bases. CDR3 region: CASSQEGASRRLYF. The CDR3, as DNA: TGCGCCAGCAGCCAAGAAGGGGCTAGCAGGAGACTGTACTTC.

This clonotype was counted only a few times. V gene TRBV6-5 combines with J gene TRBJ2-7; TRBD2 agrees at 7 bases. J gave up 4 bases and V 6 bases, and 12 bases lay outside the gene matches. The CDR3 runs 15 residues. Germline CDR1 and CDR2: MNHEY and SVGAGI. The CDR3: CASSPGASGLYEQYF. Written as DNA, the CDR3 is TGTGCCAGCAGCCCCGGGGCTAGCGGCTTATACGAGCAGTACTTC.

The rearrangement joins TRBV28 to TRBJ2-1, with D possibly being TRBD2 (5 bases). Germline CDR1 and CDR2: MDHEN and SYDVKM. V lost 1 base and J lost 10, with 8 bases in between. The CDR3 length is 12 residues. The CDR3 bases are TGTGCCAGCAGTTTATCCGGGAACGAGCAGTTCTTC. The encoded protein is CASSLSGNEQFF.

V is TRBV6-2 or TRBV6-3 and J is TRBJ2-4; possibly TRBD1 for D (7 bases). Germline V gives CDR1 MNHEY, CDR2 SVGEGT. The CDR3 is 18 amino acids. V lost 5 bases and J lost 0, with 20 bases in between. CDR3: CASSRRDSTLGAKNIQYF. CDR3 nucleotides: TGTGCCAGCAGTAGGCGGGACAGCACGCTTGGAGCCAAAAACATTCAGTACTTC.

The gene calls are TRBV6-6 and TRBJ2-5, with D unclear. The germline gives CDR1 MNHNY, CDR2 SVGAGI (reference sequence). CDR3 length equals 15 residues. Between the trimmed V and J ends, which lost 8 bases and 2 bases, there was a span of 18 bases. The CDR3 reads CASRWLGSTQETQYF. The CDR3 DNA follows: TGTGCCAGCCGCTGGTTGGGAAGCACACAAGAGACCCAGTACTTC.